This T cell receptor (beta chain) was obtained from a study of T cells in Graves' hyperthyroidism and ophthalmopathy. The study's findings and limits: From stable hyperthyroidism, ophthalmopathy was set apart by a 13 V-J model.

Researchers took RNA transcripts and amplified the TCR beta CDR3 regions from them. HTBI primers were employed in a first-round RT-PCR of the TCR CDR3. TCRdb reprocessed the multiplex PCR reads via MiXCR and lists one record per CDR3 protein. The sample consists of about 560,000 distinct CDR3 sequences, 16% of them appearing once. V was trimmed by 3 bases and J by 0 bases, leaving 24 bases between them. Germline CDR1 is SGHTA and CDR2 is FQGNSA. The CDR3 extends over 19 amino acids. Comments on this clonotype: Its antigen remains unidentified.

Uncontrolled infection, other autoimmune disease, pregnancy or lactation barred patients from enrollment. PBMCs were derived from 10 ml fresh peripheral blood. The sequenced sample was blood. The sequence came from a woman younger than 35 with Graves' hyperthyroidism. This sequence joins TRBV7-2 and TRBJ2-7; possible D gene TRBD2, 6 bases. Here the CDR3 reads CASSFNRDSFSRSSYEQYF. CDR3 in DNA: TGTGCCAGCAGCTTCAACCGGGACTCATTCTCGAGGAGCTCCTACGAGCAGTACTTC.